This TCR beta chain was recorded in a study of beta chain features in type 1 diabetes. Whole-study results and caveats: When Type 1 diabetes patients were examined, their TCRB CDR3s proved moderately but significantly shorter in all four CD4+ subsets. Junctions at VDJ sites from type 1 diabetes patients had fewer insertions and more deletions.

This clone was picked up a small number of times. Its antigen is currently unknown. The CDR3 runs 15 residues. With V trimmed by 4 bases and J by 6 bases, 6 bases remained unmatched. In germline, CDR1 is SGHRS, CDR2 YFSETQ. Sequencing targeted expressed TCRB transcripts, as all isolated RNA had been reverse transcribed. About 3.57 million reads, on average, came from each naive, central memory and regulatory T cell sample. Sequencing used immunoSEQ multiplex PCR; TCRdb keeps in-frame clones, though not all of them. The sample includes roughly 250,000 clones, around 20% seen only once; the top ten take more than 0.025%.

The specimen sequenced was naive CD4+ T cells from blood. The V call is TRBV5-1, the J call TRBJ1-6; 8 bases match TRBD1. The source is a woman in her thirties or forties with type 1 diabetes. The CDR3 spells CASSVDREGNSPLHF. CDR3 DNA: TGCGCCAGCAGCGTGGACAGGGAGGGTAATTCACCCCTCCACTTT.